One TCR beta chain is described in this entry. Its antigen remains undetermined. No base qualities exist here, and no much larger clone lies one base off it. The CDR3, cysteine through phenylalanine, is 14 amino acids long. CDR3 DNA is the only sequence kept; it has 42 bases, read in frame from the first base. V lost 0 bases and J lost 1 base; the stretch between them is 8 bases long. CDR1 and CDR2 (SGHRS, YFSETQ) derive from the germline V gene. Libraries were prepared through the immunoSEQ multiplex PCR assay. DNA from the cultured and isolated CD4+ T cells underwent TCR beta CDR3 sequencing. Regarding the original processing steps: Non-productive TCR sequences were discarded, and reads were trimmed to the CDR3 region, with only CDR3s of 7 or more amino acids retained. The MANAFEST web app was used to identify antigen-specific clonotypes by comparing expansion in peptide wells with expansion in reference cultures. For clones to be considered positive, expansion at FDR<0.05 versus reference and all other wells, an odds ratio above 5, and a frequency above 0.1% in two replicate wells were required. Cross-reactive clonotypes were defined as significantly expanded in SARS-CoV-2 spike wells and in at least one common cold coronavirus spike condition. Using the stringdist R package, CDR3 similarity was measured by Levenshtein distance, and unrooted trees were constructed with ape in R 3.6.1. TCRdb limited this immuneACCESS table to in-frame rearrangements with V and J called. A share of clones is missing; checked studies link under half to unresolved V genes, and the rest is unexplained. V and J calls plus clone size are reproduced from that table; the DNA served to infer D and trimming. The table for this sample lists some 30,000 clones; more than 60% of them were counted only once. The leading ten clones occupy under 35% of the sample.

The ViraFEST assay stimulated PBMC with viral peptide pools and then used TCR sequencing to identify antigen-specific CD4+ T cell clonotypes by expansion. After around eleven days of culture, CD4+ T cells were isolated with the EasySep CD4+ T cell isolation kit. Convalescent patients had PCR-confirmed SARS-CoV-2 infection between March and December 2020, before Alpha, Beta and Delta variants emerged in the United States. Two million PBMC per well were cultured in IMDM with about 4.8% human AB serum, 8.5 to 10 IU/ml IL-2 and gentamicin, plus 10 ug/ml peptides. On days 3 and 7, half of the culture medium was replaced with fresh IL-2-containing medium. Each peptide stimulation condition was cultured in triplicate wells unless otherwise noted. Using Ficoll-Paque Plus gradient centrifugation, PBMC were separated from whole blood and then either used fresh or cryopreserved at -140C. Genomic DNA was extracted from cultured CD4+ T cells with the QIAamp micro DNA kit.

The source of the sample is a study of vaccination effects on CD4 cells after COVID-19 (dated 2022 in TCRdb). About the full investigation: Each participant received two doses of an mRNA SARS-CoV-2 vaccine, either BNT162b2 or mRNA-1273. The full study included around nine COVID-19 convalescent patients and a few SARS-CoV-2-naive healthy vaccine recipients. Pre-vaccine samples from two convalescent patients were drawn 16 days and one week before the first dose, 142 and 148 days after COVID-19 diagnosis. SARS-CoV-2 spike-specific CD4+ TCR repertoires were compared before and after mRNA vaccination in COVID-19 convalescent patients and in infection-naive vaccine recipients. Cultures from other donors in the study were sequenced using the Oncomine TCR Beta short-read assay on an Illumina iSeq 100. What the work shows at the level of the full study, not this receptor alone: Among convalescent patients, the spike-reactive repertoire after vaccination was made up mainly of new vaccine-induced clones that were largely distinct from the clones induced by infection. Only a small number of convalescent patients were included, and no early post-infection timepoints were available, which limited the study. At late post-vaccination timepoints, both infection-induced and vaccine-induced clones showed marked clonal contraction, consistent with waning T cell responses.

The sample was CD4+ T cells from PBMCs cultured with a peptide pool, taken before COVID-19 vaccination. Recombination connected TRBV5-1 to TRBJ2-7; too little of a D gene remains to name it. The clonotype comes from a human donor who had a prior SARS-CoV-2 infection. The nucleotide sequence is TGCGCCAGCAGCTTGGCCGGTCAGTCCTACGAGCAGTACTTC. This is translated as CASSLAGQSYEQYF.